The 30 T cell receptor beta chains below were found in one sample sequenced in a study of post-analysis software for immune sequencing data. Study-wide results and limits: Controls showed lower frequencies than patients for roughly 5 TRBV segments, and TRBV5-6, TRBV5-1 and TRBV20-1 were among these.

These receptors' targets are unknown. The library was made from cDNA and included unique molecular identifiers. TCRdb independently ran MiXCR on the PCR reads; one entry per CDR3 protein. The sample has approximately 360,000 distinct CDR3 sequences; less than 40% are singletons. The sample taken for sequencing was blood. These receptors all come from a girl aged 10 to 17 with multiple sclerosis.

This chain joins TRBV7-2 and TRBJ1-2, with 7 bases that match TRBD1. The CDR3 is 16 residues long. V trimming: 2 bases; J trimming: 0 bases; junction bases outside the gene matches: 6. Germline lookup yields CDR1 SGHTA and CDR2 FQGNSA. CDR3 in DNA: TGTGCCAGCAGCTTAACTCCGGGACAGACTAACTATGGCTACACCTTC. Its translation: CASSLTPGQTNYGYTF. Based on the CDR3 plus reference TRBV7-2 and TRBJ1-2, the full variable domain is GAGVSQSPSNKVTEKGKDVELRCDPISGHTALYWYRQSLGQGLEFLIYFQGNSAPDKSGLPSDRFSAERTGGSVSTLTIQRTQQEDSAVYLCASSLTPGQTNYGYTFGSGTRLTVV.

The CDR3 sequence: CASGSGGKVPYF. CDR3 DNA sequence: TGTGCCAGTGGATCGGGGGGGAAAGTGCCGTACTTC. This chain joins TRBV7-2 and TRBJ2-7; 8 positions agree with TRBD2. This CDR3 comprises 12 residues. The J segment lost 12 bases and the V segment lost 9 bases, leaving 13 bases of the junction unmatched. CDR1 is SGHTA, CDR2 FQGNSA, per germline.

The chain uses TRBV4-2 and TRBJ1-1, with D possibly being TRBD1 (5 bases). With 4 bases removed from V and 2 bases from J, the gap between germline ends came to 14 bases. This CDR3 is 15 amino acids long. The germline V gene encodes CDR1 LGHNA and CDR2 YNFKEQ. DNA of the CDR3: TGTGCCAGCAGCCGGCCCGGACGGGGCAACACTGAAGCTTTCTTT. Residues: CASSRPGRGNTEAFF.

The chain carries TRBV4-1 and TRBJ2-5, with D hard to call. Germline V gene lookup returns CDR1 MGHRA and CDR2 YSYEKL. The CDR3 extends over 17 amino acids. The germline V and J ends were trimmed by 4 bases and 0 bases, with 18 bases remaining between them. The CDR3 protein is CASSRERLRINQETQYF. The CDR3, as DNA: TGCGCCAGCAGCCGAGAGAGGCTCCGTATTAACCAAGAGACCCAGTACTTC.

The rearrangement links TRBV6-1 to TRBJ1-5; TRBD1 aligns across 11 bases. Germline loops: CDR1 MNHNS, CDR2 SASEGT. The CDR3 covers 16 residues. V shed 6 bases and J 5 bases; nucleotides not matched to a gene: 9. In DNA form, the CDR3 reads TGTGCCAGCAGAGGACAGGGGGCTATAAGCGATCAGCCCCAGCATTTT. This translates into CASRGQGAISDQPQHF.

The J gene is TRBJ2-4, the V gene TRBV24-1; D is uncertain. The J call may be mistaken, given a closer DNA end match to TRBJ2-7. This CDR3 comprises 10 residues. Germline V gives CDR1 KGHDR, CDR2 SFDVKD. CDR3 sequence reads: CATSGAEQYF. DNA for the CDR3: TGTGCCACCAGTGGGGCCGAGCAGTACTTC.

The chain couples TRBV5-1 to TRBJ1-1; D call uncertain. This CDR3 region has 14 residues. Trimming took off 5 bases at V and 0 bases at J, with 11 bases between the two ends. Germline V lookup: CDR1 SGHRS, CDR2 YFSETQ. CDR3 nucleotides: TGCGCCAGCAGTAGTCTGGACCTGAACACTGAAGCTTTCTTT. Amino acids: CASSSLDLNTEAFF.

The rearrangement uses TRBV20-1 and TRBJ2-7, with TRBD2 identical over 8 bases. The last part of the DNA fits TRBJ2-5 better; the J call may be wrong. Germline V CDR1 and CDR2: DFQATT, SNEGSKA (reference sequence). This CDR3 has 17 residues. For the CDR3, the DNA is TGCAGTGCTAGGGGCCTCCGGGGACTAGGTCTGCGAGAGACCCAGTACTTC. Protein sequence: CSARGLRGLGLRETQYF.

The V gene is TRBV11-2, the J gene TRBJ2-7; TRBD2 matches 8 bases. With 4 bases clipped from V and 3 bases from J, the junction kept 8 bases outside the gene matches. This CDR3 is built from 15 residues. Germline V gene sequence: CDR1 SGHAT, CDR2 FQNNGV. CDR3 protein: CASSSSTGGSYEQYF. The CDR3 region has the DNA TGTGCCAGCAGCTCCAGCACGGGGGGGAGCTACGAGCAGTACTTC.

This chain's CDR3 is CASSLDGTGLYEQYF. The DNA of the CDR3 is TGTGCCAGCAGCTTAGATGGGACAGGCCTATACGAGCAGTACTTC. The chain couples TRBV13 to TRBJ2-7; TRBD1 matches at 8 bases. The V gene's germline CDR1 is PRHDT and CDR2 FYEKMQ (reference sequence). V trimming: 1 base; J trimming: 4 bases; junction bases outside the gene matches: 6. The CDR3 spans 15 residues.

The J gene is TRBJ2-5, the V gene TRBV12-5; TRBD1 matches 7 bases. The J segment lost 2 bases and the V segment lost 1 base, leaving 7 bases of the junction unmatched. CDR3 length: 16 residues. Germline CDR1 reads LGHNT; CDR2 reads FRNRAP. Here the CDR3 reads CASGLAIGTVQETQYF. In nucleotides, the CDR3 is TGTGCTAGTGGTTTGGCTATCGGGACAGTACAAGAGACCCAGTACTTC.

Remarks on this clonotype: An end of the junction does not agree with germline; a read error may underlie this. The V and J genes are TRBV20-1 and TRBJ1-2; perhaps TRBD1 as D (6 bases). CDR1 and CDR2 (germline): DFQATT, SNEGSKA (reference sequence). This CDR3 has 15 amino acids. CDR3: CSAPRVGGGNCGYTF. DNA for the CDR3: TGCAGTGCTCCCCGCGTAGGGGGAGGGAACTGTGGCTACACCTTC.

The sample holds a few counts of this clonotype. V usage is TRBV5-1 and J usage is TRBJ2-5; D is possibly TRBD2 (6 bases). The CDR3 is 16 residues long. The V gene lost 1 base and the J gene lost 2 bases, with 15 bases spanning the gap. Germline assignment: CDR1 SGHRS and CDR2 YFSETQ. This CDR3 is CASSLSGGLVQETQYF. The CDR3 bases are TGCGCCAGCAGCTTGTCTGGGGGACTCGTACAAGAGACCCAGTACTTC.

The chain is built from TRBV3-1 and TRBJ2-3; D is possibly TRBD2 (6 bases). Germline CDR1 LGHDT, CDR2 YNNKEL (reference sequence). V was cut by 5 bases and J by 3 bases, with 15 bases left in between. CDR3 length: 15 amino acids. The DNA of the CDR3 is TGTGCCAGCAGCTCCCGAGGAGGGGAGACAGATACGCAGTATTTT. Translation gives CASSSRGGETDTQYF.

This clonotype has just a few counts. The chain has TRBV10-3 and TRBJ2-3, with D possibly being TRBD2 (5 bases). Trimming stripped 4 bases from V and 0 bases from J, with 11 bases between. CDR3 size: 15 residues. Germline lookup yields CDR1 ENHRY and CDR2 SYGVKD. CDR3 sequence reads: CAISGGEGSTDTQYF. The DNA for the CDR3 is TGTGCCATCAGTGGGGGTGAGGGAAGCACAGATACGCAGTATTTT.

This clonotype was counted a few times. The chain is built from TRBV6-5 and TRBJ2-7; weak D call: TRBD1 (5 bases). The germline V and J ends were trimmed by 11 bases and 0 bases, with 14 bases remaining between them. The CDR3 has 13 amino acids. Germline V CDR1 and CDR2: MNHEY, SVGAGI. CDR3 residues: CAAGAGDSYEQYF. In DNA form, the CDR3 reads TGTGCCGCTGGGGCAGGCGACTCCTACGAGCAGTACTTC.

This chain joins TRBV6-5 and TRBJ2-5; D could derive from TRBD1 or TRBD2 (5 bases each). V was shortened by 5 bases and J by 1 base, with 11 bases between the two germline ends. CDR1 MNHEY and CDR2 SVGAGI come from the germline V gene. The CDR3 sequence is 14 residues long. The CDR3 sequence: CASSAPGTQETQYF. For the CDR3, the DNA is TGTGCCAGCAGTGCCCCGGGGACCCAAGAGACCCAGTACTTC.

This rearrangement joins TRBV4-3 to TRBJ2-3, with D possibly matching TRBD2 (5 bases). The CDR3 is 13 residues long. Germline lookup yields CDR1 LGHNA and CDR2 YSLEER. The V end lost 0 bases, the J end lost 11 bases, and 12 bases lay between the germline ends. The CDR3 DNA is TGCGCCAGCAGCCAAGATCCCGGGGAAGGGCAGTATTTT. Translation gives CASSQDPGEGQYF.

CDR3 nucleotide sequence: TGTGCCAGCAGTGTAGCCCTAGCGGGGGGGTACAATGAGCAGTTCTTC. Amino acid sequence: CASSVALAGGYNEQFF. The chain carries TRBV2 and TRBJ2-1, with 12 positions matching TRBD2. The junction had 5 bases not matched to a gene; V was cut back by 4 bases and J by 4 bases. Germline-derived CDR1 and CDR2 are SNHLY and FYNNEI. The CDR3 consists of 16 residues.

J is TRBJ2-5 and V is TRBV3-1; D could derive from TRBD1 or TRBD2 (7 bases each). Germline V gives CDR1 LGHDT, CDR2 YNNKEL (reference sequence). The CDR3 is 16 amino acids. V lost 1 base and J lost 2, with 14 bases in between. CDR3 in DNA: TGTGCCAGCAGCCAAGGAACAGGGGAGGGTCAAGAGACCCAGTACTTC. It codes for CASSQGTGEGQETQYF.

The chain uses TRBV2 and TRBJ2-5; no firm D call. The germline V and J ends were trimmed by 6 bases and 3 bases, with 14 bases remaining between them. The length of the CDR3 is 14 residues. Germline CDR1 is SNHLY and CDR2 is FYNNEI. This CDR3 is CASSRRLLKETQYF. The CDR3 DNA reads as TGTGCCAGCAGCCGCCGACTGTTAAAAGAGACCCAGTACTTC. The full variable domain, its missing parts supplied by reference TRBV2 and TRBJ2-5, is EPEVTQTPSHQVTQMGQEVILRCVPISNHLYFYWYRQILGQKVEFLVSFYNNEISEKSEIFDDQFSVERPDGSNFTLKIRSTKLEDSAMYFCASSRRLLKETQYFGPGTRLLVL.

The chain joins TRBV12-3 or TRBV12-4 to TRBJ2-4, with 10 nucleotides matching TRBD1. The J call could be wrong; TRBJ2-7 is a better fit for the DNA end. The CDR3 has 13 amino acids. The CDR3 DNA reads TGTGCCAGCAGACGGGACAGGGGCGGCGAGCAGTACTTC. Translating it yields CASRRDRGGEQYF.

This clonotype was counted a few times. V usage is TRBV6-5 and J usage is TRBJ2-3; the match to TRBD2 covers 8 bases. The trim removed 7 bases at V and 4 bases at J, leaving 7 bases unmatched. The CDR3 loop spans 14 amino acids. Per the germline V gene, CDR1 is MNHEY and CDR2 is SVGAGI. The CDR3 sequence is CASKSRTSSDTQYF. The CDR3 DNA is TGTGCCAGCAAATCTAGGACTAGCTCAGATACGCAGTATTTT.

This clonotype has a handful of counts. The chain uses TRBV7-9 and TRBJ1-5; D perhaps matches TRBD1 (5 bases). The CDR3 runs 14 residues. Trimming stripped 3 bases from V and 6 bases from J, with 12 bases between. Looked up from germline, CDR1 is SEHNR and CDR2 is FQNEAQ (reference sequence). CDR3 sequence reads: CASSFDAGTQPQHF. The CDR3 DNA follows: TGTGCCAGCAGCTTCGATGCGGGGACTCAGCCCCAGCATTTT. Filled out from reference TRBV7-9 and TRBJ1-5, the complete variable domain reads DTGVSQNPRHKITKRGQNVTFRCDPISEHNRLYWYRQTLGQGPEFLTYFQNEAQLEKSRLLSDRFSAERPKGSFSTLEIQRTEQGDSAMYLCASSFDAGTQPQHFGDGTRLSIL.

This clonotype was seen more than once but under ten times. Written as DNA, the CDR3 is TGCAGTGCTAGTCAACAGAACAAAATCTATGGCTACACCTTC. Encoded protein: CSASQQNKIYGYTF. The rearrangement links TRBV20-1 to TRBJ1-2; D unresolved. The germline V gene encodes CDR1 DFQATT and CDR2 SNEGSKA (reference sequence). CDR3 length equals 14 residues. Trimming shortened V by 3 bases and J by 4 bases, and 15 bases separated the two germline ends.

This sequence joins TRBV20-1 and TRBJ1-2, with a weak D call TRBD1 (5 bases). Germline CDR1 is DFQATT and CDR2 is SNEGSKA (reference sequence). Trimming cost V 5 bases and J 6 bases, with 7 bases left between them. The CDR3 sequence is 10 residues long. The CDR3 nucleotides are TGCAGTGCTCGGGGGAATGGCTACACCTTC. It encodes CSARGNGYTF.

V usage is TRBV29-1 and J usage is TRBJ2-7; D is possibly TRBD2 (6 bases). V dropped 4 bases and J dropped 3 bases, with 19 bases sitting between them. The CDR3 is 15 residues long. From germline, CDR1 is SQVTM and CDR2 ANQGSEA. The CDR3 region has the DNA TGCAGCGTTGCTCCCGGGACCGCGGGGATCTACGAGCAGTACTTC. Protein: CSVAPGTAGIYEQYF.

A note on this clonotype: A much larger clone differs by one base, so this may be a read error. This rearrangement joins TRBV12-3 or TRBV12-4 to TRBJ1-2; D is perhaps TRBD1 (5 bases). The CDR3 length is 12 residues. Trimming left V 5 bases short and J 4 bases short, with 8 bases between. CDR3 region: CASSEGRYGYTF. The CDR3 DNA is TGTGCCAGCAGTGAGGGGCGCTATGGCTACACCTTC.

Only a few counts were recorded for this clonotype. This chain connects TRBV29-1 to TRBJ1-1; the D is unclear. V gave up 8 bases and J gave up 2 bases, with 12 bases separating them. CDR1 SQVTM and CDR2 ANQGSEA come from the germline V gene. The CDR3 is made up of 12 amino acids. CDR3 nucleotides: TGCAGCCACGGGGAGGGAAACACTGAAGCTTTCTTT. Translating it yields CSHGEGNTEAFF.

The chain carries TRBV5-1 and TRBJ2-1, with 9 bases matching TRBD1. Germline assignment: CDR1 SGHRS and CDR2 YFSETQ. With 4 bases clipped from V and 2 bases from J, the junction kept 4 bases outside the gene matches. This CDR3 comprises 15 residues. CDR3 protein: CASSHRDRAYNEQFF. CDR3 bases: TGCGCCAGCAGCCACCGGGACAGGGCCTACAATGAGCAGTTCTTC.